This T cell receptor (beta chain) was retrieved from a study of OX40 agonist ivuxolimab in advanced cancers. The wider study: It was permissible to have had prior anti-PD-1, anti-PD-L1 or anti-CTLA-4 therapy, and around 40% had some.

Findings of the study overall: At 0.1 to 3.0 mg/kg and by week 6, CD4+ and CD8+ T cells in the blood had expanded clonally.

As concerns this clone: The antigen is undetermined.

Some clones are missing from TCRdb's copy, which holds only in-frame ones; the method was immunoSEQ multiplex PCR. The sample has more than 65,000 clones; approximately 88% are singletons. The sequence came from an adult with an advanced solid tumor such as melanoma, head and neck, liver or kidney cancer. Source: CD4+ or CD8+ T cells sorted from blood, taken in a trial of the OX40 agonist ivuxolimab.

This chain's CDR3 is CASSLAAVNTQYF. DNA of the CDR3: TGTGCCAGCAGCTTAGCGGCGGTAAATACGCAGTATTTT. The gene calls are TRBV7-9 and TRBJ2-3; no reliable D call. This CDR3 has 13 amino acids. Deletions cut 0 bases from V and 7 bases from J, with 8 bases between. CDR1 and CDR2 (germline): SEHNR, FQNEAQ (reference sequence).